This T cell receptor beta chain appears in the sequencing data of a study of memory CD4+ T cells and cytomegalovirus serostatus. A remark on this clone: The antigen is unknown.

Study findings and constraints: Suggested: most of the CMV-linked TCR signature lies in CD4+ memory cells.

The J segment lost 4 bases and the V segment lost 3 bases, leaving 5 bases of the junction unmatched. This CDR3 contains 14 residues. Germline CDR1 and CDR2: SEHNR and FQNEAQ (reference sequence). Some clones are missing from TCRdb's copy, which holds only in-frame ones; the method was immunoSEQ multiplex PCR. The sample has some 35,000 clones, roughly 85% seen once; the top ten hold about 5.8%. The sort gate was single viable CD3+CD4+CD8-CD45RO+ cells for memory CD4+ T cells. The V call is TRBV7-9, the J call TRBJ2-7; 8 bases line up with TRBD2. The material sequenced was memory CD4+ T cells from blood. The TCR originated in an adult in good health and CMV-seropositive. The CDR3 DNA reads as TGTGCCAGCAGCTTCGGGGGGGCGGAGTACGAGCAGTACTTC. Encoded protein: CASSFGGAEYEQYF.